These T cell receptor beta chains were read from a single sample in a study of cytomegalovirus exposure and HLA in healthy donors. TCRdb keeps only in-frame clones here, not all; method: immunoSEQ multiplex PCR. The repertoire holds approximately 160,000 clones, with roughly 83% as singletons. Sequencing was done on a sample of PBMCs. The receptors originated from a man aged 25 to 40 in good health and CMV-seropositive. The CDR3 runs from the conserved cysteine through the conserved F or W.

>TRBJ2-3|TRBV6-4
CASSRGDRGTDTQYF
>TRBJ1-5|TRBV7-2
CASSLVGNQPQHF
>TRBJ2-7|TRBV7-2
CASSLRGAYEQYF
>TRBJ1-2|TRBV6-5
CASSYSGQESYGYTF
>TRBJ1-1|TRBV5-6
CASSLDRGGKNTEAFF
>TRBJ2-2|TRBV7-3
CASSPGGHTGELFF
>TRBJ1-2|TRBV18
CASSPGQNNYGYTF
>TRBJ2-7|TRBV30
CAWSYTPGQGNEQYF
>TRBJ2-7|TRBV4-1
CASSQGGSGSSYEQYF
>TRBJ1-2|TRBV5-4
CASSLDRGLGYTF
>TRBJ2-2|TRBV28
CASSFPAAGTGELFF
>TRBJ2-7|TRBV7-6
CASSLESRGEQYF
>TRBJ2-3|TRBV4-2
CASSHSRDTQYF
>TRBJ2-2|TRBV11-2
CASSGGQLLVSGELFF
>TRBJ2-2|TRBV7-3
CASSRTGLVANTGELFF
>TRBJ1-3|TRBV9
CASSGNRVGNTIYF
>TRBJ2-7|TRBV10-1
CASSDLWWTSRNYEQYF
>TRBJ2-7|TRBV19
CASRTGEETYEQYF
>TRBJ1-4|TRBV7-2
CASSLSATNEKLFF
>TRBJ2-1|TRBV6-5
CASTHGQRGGNEQFF
>TRBJ2-5|TRBV6-5
CASSLRETQYF
>TRBJ1-2|TRBV19
CASSPQGNHYGYTF
>TRBJ2-7|TRBV9
CASSVAPGSYYEQYF
>TRBJ1-2|TRBV5-1
CASSLLYGGSNYGYTF
>TRBJ2-1|TRBV28
CASSLSSLHSSYNEQFF
>TRBJ2-7|TRBV28
CASSPQLTRGAEQYF
>TRBJ1-1|TRBV19
CASSPWGQTGTEAFF
>TRBJ1-2|TRBV30
CAWILQTGSYGYTF
>TRBJ2-1|TRBV5-1
CASSLGLAGFNEQFF